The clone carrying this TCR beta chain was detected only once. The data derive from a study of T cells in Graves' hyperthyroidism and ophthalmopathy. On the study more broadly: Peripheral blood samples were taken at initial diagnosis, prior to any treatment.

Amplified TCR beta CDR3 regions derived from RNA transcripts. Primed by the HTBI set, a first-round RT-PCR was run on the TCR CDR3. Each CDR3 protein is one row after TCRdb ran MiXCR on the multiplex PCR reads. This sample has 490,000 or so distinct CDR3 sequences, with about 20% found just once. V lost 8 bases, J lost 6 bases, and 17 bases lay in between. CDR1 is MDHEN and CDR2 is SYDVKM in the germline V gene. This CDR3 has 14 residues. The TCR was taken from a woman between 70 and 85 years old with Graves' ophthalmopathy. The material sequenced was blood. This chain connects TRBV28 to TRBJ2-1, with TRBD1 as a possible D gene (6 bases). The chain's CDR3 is CASSSQGSCNEQFF. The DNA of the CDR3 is TGTGCCAGCTCATCCCAGGGGAGCTGCAATGAGCAGTTCTTC. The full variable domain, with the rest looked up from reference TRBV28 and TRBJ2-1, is DVKVTQSSRYLVKRTGEKVFLECVQDMDHENMFWYRQDPGLGLRLIYFSYDVKMKEKGDIPEGYSVSREKKERFSLILESASTNQTSMYLCASSSQGSCNEQFFGPGTRLTVL.